The 4 T cell receptor beta chains below were found in one sample sequenced in a study of shared clonotypes between healthy human individuals. The table came from immunoSEQ multiplex PCR; TCRdb's copy has only in-frame clones and leaves some out. The repertoire holds about 610,000 clones, with more than 95% as singletons. Source material: naive CD4+ T cells sorted from blood. Specified subset: CD45RA+ positively selected. The receptor set was obtained from a woman aged 30 to 39 in good health.

With respect to this clone: The same CDR3 also results from other DNA sequences found in this sample. V gene TRBV6-5 combines with J gene TRBJ2-5; no reliable D call. The germline V gene encodes CDR1 MNHEY and CDR2 SVGAGI. The ends were cut back, 2 bases at V and 5 bases at J, with 3 bases in the middle. CDR3 length: 11 residues. DNA of the CDR3: TGTGCCAGCAGTTACCGTGAGACCCAGTACTTC. This codes for CASSYRETQYF.

The chain has TRBV28 and TRBJ2-5, with no clear D. Trimming stripped 8 bases from V and 4 bases from J, with 11 bases between. CDR3 size: 12 residues. Germline lookup yields CDR1 MDHEN and CDR2 SYDVKM. In DNA form, the CDR3 reads TGTGCCAGCTCCACGGTAGGAGAGACCCAGTACTTC. It encodes CASSTVGETQYF.

The rearrangement uses TRBV5-1 and TRBJ1-2; the D gene is possibly TRBD1 (5 bases). V lost 5 bases to trimming and J lost 5 bases, with 16 bases between them. Germline-derived CDR1 and CDR2 are SGHRS and YFSETQ. The CDR3 totals 14 residues. In DNA, the CDR3 is TGCGCCAGCAGGGGGGAGCAGGGTCGGTATGGCTACACCTTC. It translates to CASRGEQGRYGYTF.

The chain employs TRBV19 and TRBJ2-5, with 8 bases aligning to TRBD1. The germline V gene encodes CDR1 LNHDA and CDR2 SQIVND (reference sequence). This CDR3 comprises 16 residues. V gave up 5 bases and J gave up 5 bases; unmatched junction bases: 13. The CDR3, as DNA: TGTGCCAGTAGTTCCACGGCTCCAGGGGGCTGGGAGACCCAGTACTTC. This codes for CASSSTAPGGWETQYF.